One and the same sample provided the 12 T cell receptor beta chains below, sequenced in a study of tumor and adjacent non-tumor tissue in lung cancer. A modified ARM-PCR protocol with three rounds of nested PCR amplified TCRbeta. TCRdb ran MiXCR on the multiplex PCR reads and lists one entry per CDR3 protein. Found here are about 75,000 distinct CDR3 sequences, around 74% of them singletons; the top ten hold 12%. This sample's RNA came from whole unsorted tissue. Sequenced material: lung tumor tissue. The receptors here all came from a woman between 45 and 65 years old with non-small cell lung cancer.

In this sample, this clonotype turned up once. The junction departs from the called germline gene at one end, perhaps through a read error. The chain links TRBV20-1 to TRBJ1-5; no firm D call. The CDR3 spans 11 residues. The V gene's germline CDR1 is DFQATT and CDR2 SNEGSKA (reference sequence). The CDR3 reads CSAEAGGPLHF. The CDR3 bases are TGCAGTGCTGAGGCAGGTGGGCCCCTGCATTTC.

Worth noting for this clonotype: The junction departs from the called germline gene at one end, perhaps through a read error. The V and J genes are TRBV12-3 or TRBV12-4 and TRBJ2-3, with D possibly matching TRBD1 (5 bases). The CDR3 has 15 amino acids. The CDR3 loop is CASSLRVQGSDTQLF. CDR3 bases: TGTGCCAGCAGTTTAAGGGTTCAGGGTTCCGATACGCAGTTGTTT.

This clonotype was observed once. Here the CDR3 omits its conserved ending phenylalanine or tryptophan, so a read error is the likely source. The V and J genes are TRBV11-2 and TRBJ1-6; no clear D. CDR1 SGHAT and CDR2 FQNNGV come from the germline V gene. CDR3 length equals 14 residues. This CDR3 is CASNLDKGNSPLHI. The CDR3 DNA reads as TGTGCCAGCAACTTAGACAAGGGTAATTCACCCCTCCACATT.

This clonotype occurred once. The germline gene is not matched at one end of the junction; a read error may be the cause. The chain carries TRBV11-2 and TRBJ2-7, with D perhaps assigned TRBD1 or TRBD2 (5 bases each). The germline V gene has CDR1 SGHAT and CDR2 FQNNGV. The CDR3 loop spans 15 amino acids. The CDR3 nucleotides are TGTGCCAGTAGCTTAACGTGGGGGAACTCCTGCGAGCAGTACTTC. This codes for CASSLTWGNSCEQYF.

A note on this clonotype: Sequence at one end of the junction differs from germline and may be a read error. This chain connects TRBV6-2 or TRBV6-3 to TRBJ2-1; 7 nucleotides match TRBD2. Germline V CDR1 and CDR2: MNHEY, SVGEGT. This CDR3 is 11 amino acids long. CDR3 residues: CASSWDYEQFF. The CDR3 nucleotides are TGTGCCAGCAGTTGGGACTATGAGCAGTTTTTC.

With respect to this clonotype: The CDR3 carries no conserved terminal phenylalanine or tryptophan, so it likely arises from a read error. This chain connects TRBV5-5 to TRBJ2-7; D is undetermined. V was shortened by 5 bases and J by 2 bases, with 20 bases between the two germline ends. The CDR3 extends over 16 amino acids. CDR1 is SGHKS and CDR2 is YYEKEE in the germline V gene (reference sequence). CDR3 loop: CASRFSIFDRAYEQYL. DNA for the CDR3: TGTGCCAGCAGGTTCTCCATTTTCGATAGAGCCTACGAGCAGTACCTC.

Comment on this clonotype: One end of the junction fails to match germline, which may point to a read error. CDR3 loop: CSVVLIEGEHIF. DNA of the CDR3: TGCAGCGTTGTACTAATAGAGGGTGAGCACATCTTC. The rearrangement uses TRBV29-1 and TRBJ2-1; tentative D call: TRBD2 (5 bases). Germline V CDR1 and CDR2: SQVTM, ANQGSEA. The CDR3 spans 12 residues.

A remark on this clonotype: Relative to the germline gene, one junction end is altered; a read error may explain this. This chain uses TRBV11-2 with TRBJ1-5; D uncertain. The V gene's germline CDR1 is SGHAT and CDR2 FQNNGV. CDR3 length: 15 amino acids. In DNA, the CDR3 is TGTGCCAACAGCTTCGGTGGATTGAGCAATCAGCCCCAGCATTTT. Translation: CANSFGGLSNQPQHF.

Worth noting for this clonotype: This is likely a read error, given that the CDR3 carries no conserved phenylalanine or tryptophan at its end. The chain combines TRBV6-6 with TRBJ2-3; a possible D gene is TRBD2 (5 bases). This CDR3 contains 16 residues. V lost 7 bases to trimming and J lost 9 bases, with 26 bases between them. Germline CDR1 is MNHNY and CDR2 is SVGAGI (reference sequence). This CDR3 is CASTPTPWHGGGTQYL. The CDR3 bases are TGTGCCAGCACTCCAACCCCATGGCACGGTGGAGGAACGCAGTATTTG.

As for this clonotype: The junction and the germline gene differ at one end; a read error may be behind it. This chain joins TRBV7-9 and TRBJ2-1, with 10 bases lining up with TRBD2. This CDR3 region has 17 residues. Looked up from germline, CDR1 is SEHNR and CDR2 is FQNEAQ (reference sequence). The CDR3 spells CTSSPRRTSGLYNEQFF. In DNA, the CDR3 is TGTACCAGCAGCCCAAGGCGGACTAGCGGCCTTTACAATGAGCAGTTCTTT.

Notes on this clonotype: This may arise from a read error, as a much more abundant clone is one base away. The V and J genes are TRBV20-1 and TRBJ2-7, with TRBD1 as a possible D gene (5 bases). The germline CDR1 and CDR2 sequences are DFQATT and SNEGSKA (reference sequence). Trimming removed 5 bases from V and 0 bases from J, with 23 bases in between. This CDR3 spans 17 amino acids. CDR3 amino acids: CSASTTKGIVGSYEQYF. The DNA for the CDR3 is TGCAGTGCTTCGACCACGAAGGGGATAGTGGGCTCCTACGAGCAGTACTTC.

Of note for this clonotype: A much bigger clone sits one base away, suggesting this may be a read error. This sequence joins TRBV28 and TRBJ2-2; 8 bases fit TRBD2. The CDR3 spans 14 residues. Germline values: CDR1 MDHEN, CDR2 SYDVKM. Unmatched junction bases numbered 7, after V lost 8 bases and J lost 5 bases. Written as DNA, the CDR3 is TGTGCCAGCCATTTAGCGGGGAAGACCGGGGAGCTGTTTTTT. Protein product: CASHLAGKTGELFF.